The rows below give T cell receptor beta chains drawn from one sample of a study of blood T cell repertoires in COVID-19. Sequencing was performed with immunoSEQ multiplex PCR; in TCRdb, only in-frame clones are kept and a portion is missing. Among 120,000 to 150,000 clones listed, more than 60% were seen once. Sequenced material: peripheral blood. The receptors were gathered from a man aged 50 to 60 with acute or convalescent COVID-19. Both conserved end residues are part of each CDR3. D genes are given only for firm matches. Clone size appears in some rows only: once, few, many, or a class for an expanded clone.

.,.,TRBV30,TRBJ2-1,TGTGCCTGGAGTGTTGGGGGCACGGGCTACAATGAGCAGTTCTTC,CAWSVGGTGYNEQFF
.,once,TRBV28,TRBJ1-5,TGTGCCAGCAGGGCACATGTTAGCAATCAGCCCCAGCATTTT,CASRAHVSNQPQHF
.,.,TRBV10-1,TRBJ2-5,TGCGCCAGCAGTGGCAGGGGACGGGTAACCGAAGAGACCCAGTACTTC,CASSGRGRVTEETQYF
.,.,TRBV20-1,TRBJ2-3,TGCAGTGCTAGTGAGGGGGGGAGCACAGATACGCAGTATTTT,CSASEGGSTDTQYF
TRBD1,few,TRBV10-3,TRBJ1-6,TGTGCCATCACCCCCGGACAGGGCTATAATTCACCCCTCCACTTT,CAITPGQGYNSPLHF
TRBD1,.,TRBV19,TRBJ2-5,TGTGCCAGTGGCCAGACAGGGGTAACGGAGACCCAGTACTTC,CASGQTGVTETQYF
TRBD1,.,TRBV9,TRBJ1-2,TGTGCCAGCAGCCCAGAAGACAGGGGGCTTAACTATGGCTACACCTTC,CASSPEDRGLNYGYTF
.,.,TRBV19,TRBJ1-5,TGTGCCACCGACTTTGGTATCTTTAGCAATCAGCCCCAGCATTTT,CATDFGIFSNQPQHF
.,.,TRBV12-2,TRBJ1-2,TGTGCAAGTCGTTTCCGGGACAGGTCCATCGAAAACTATGGCTACACCTTC,CASRFRDRSIENYGYTF
.,.,TRBV27,TRBJ1-2,TGTGCCAGCAGTTTATCGGGCAGCTTCATCCCCTATGGCTACACCTTC,CASSLSGSFIPYGYTF
TRBD1,.,TRBV3-1/TRBV3-2,TRBJ2-1,TGTGCCAGCAGCCAACCACCTCAGCAGGGGACAGGGGAGGACAATGAGCAGTTCTTC,CASSQPPQQGTGEDNEQFF
.,.,TRBV4-1,TRBJ2-1,TGCGCCAGCAGCCAATATGCGGGCCTGAGCTCCTACAATGAGCAGTTCTTC,CASSQYAGLSSYNEQFF
.,few,TRBV2,TRBJ2-2,TGTGCCAGCAGGGTAGGCGGAGGTAACACCGGGGAGCTGTTTTTT,CASRVGGGNTGELFF
TRBD1,.,TRBV5-1,TRBJ1-4,TGCGCCAGCAGCTTGGCGGGCAGGGGGGAAGAAAAACTGTTTTTT,CASSLAGRGEEKLFF
TRBD2,.,TRBV5-4,TRBJ2-1,TGTGCCAGCAGCATGTGGGGACTAGCGTCTACCAATGAGCAGTTCTTC,CASSMWGLASTNEQFF
.,.,TRBV19,TRBJ1-1,TGTGCCAGTAGGAGCACAGGGTTCCCATTCTTT,CASRSTGFPFF
TRBD1,.,TRBV6-5,TRBJ2-2,TGTGCCAGCAATCCCACGGGGACAGGGCACGGGGAGCTGTTTTTT,CASNPTGTGHGELFF
.,once,TRBV19,TRBJ1-1,TGTGCCAGCGTCGGGTTATTAGGTGAAGCTTTCTTT,CASVGLLGEAFF
TRBD2,.,TRBV5-1,TRBJ2-3,TGCGCCAGCAGCTTCCCTATAGCGGGGGGGCCTGCAGATACGCAGTATTTT,CASSFPIAGGPADTQYF
TRBD1,.,TRBV28,TRBJ1-2,TGTGCCAGCATAACCTCCGCCGCAGGGGGCGCTAGCTATGGCTACACCTTC,CASITSAAGGASYGYTF
TRBD1,few,TRBV25-1,TRBJ2-5,TGTGCCAGCAGCGTGAGGGACAGCCGGGAGACCCAGTACTTC,CASSVRDSRETQYF
TRBD1,.,TRBV19,TRBJ1-3,TGTGCCAGTAGCTCGACAGGGACCGGAAACACCATATATTTT,CASSSTGTGNTIYF
TRBD2,.,TRBV12-5,TRBJ2-2,TGTGCTAGTGGTACCTTAGCGGGGGGGCGCACCGGGGAGCTGTTTTTT,CASGTLAGGRTGELFF
.,few,TRBV10-3,TRBJ1-6,TGTGCCATCAGTGAGAATAAGGGACTTATTAATTCACCCCTCCACTTT,CAISENKGLINSPLHF
TRBD2,.,TRBV5-8,TRBJ2-2,TGTGCCAGCAGCTTCCGCCCTCCAATACTAGCGGGGTATGGGGCCGGGGAGCTGTTTTTT,CASSFRPPILAGYGAGELFF
TRBD1,.,TRBV5-4,TRBJ1-1,TGTGCCAGCACCACTCCAACAGGGGCGAGGAACACTGAAGCTTTCTTT,CASTTPTGARNTEAFF
TRBD1,.,TRBV10-3,TRBJ2-2,TGTGCCATCAGCTCGACAGGGGCGGACACCGGGGAGCTGTTTTTT,CAISSTGADTGELFF
.,.,TRBV18,TRBJ2-1,TGTGCCAGCTCACCAACCCCGCAGGGGCACGTAAACAATGAGCAGTTCTTC,CASSPTPQGHVNNEQFF
TRBD1,.,TRBV10-3,TRBJ1-1,TGTGCCAGTAACAGGGGGCCGGGGGAAGCTTTCTTT,CASNRGPGEAFF
TRBD1,.,TRBV19,TRBJ2-5,TGTGCCAGTATGGGACAGGGGCTCCAAGAGACCCAGTACTTC,CASMGQGLQETQYF
TRBD1,.,TRBV18,TRBJ1-4,TGTGCCAGCTCACCTCCGCCGGGACAGGGTCGGGAAAAACTGTTTTTT,CASSPPPGQGREKLFF
.,.,TRBV27,TRBJ2-2,TGTGCCAGCAGTTTGTCGGGACAGAACACCGGGGAGCTGTTTTTT,CASSLSGQNTGELFF
.,.,TRBV10-1,TRBJ2-1,TGCGCCAGCAGTGGAGACTGGTCCAGAAATGAGCAGTTCTTC,CASSGDWSRNEQFF
TRBD1,.,TRBV18,TRBJ1-6,TGTGCCAGCTCCCTCACGGTACAGGGGAATTCACCCCTCCACTTT,CASSLTVQGNSPLHF
TRBD2,.,TRBV11-2,TRBJ2-5,TGTGCCAGCAGCCGGGGGGAGTTGGCGGGGCAAAGGGAGACCCAGTACTTC,CASSRGELAGQRETQYF
TRBD1,.,TRBV3-1/TRBV3-2,TRBJ1-1,TGTGCCAGCAGCCGAGATCCGGGACAGGGTATTCTAAGGGCTAACACTGAAGCTTTCTTT,CASSRDPGQGILRANTEAFF
.,.,TRBV13,TRBJ1-2,TGTGCCAGCAGCTCCGGTAACTATGGCTACACCTTC,CASSSGNYGYTF
TRBD2,.,TRBV6-2/TRBV6-3,TRBJ2-3,TGTGCCAGCAGTTACTCCCCCGGAACTAGCGGGGTTTGGACAGATACGCAGTATTTT,CASSYSPGTSGVWTDTQYF
TRBD2,.,TRBV18,TRBJ2-1,TGTGCCAGCTCACCATTCACTAGCGGGGGGTATCCGTCCTACAATGAGCAGTTCTTC,CASSPFTSGGYPSYNEQFF
TRBD2,.,TRBV11-2,TRBJ2-3,TGTGCCAGCGGCGGGACTAGCGGGGTAAATACGCAGTATTTT,CASGGTSGVNTQYF
TRBD1,.,TRBV4-1,TRBJ2-7,TGCGCCAGCAGCCTCCGGACAGGGGGCATCTACGAGCAGTACTTC,CASSLRTGGIYEQYF